This TCR beta chain is from a study of T cell responses to AZD1222 COVID-19 vaccine. Study-wide results and limits: Among the donors, most were white British and more were female, and clonal diversity was possibly underestimated. Across the whole spike, CD4 TCRs peaked at regions 160-218 and 743-854.

Using immunoSEQ multiplex PCR, the repertoire was profiled, and TCRdb retains in-frame clones only, with some absent. The profile covers about 260,000 clones, with 85% to 95% appearing a single time and around 0.5% taken by the ten largest. For this clone: What it recognizes is unknown.

Material: peripheral blood, obtained on day 0 of AZD1222 vaccination. This clonotype was sampled from an adult in good health.

This CDR3 is CASSLDRVGEQYF. Here the CDR3 DNA reads TGTGCCAGCAGCTTGGACAGGGTGGGGGAGCAGTACTTC. V usage is TRBV11-1 and J usage is TRBJ2-7; 8 bases match TRBD1. This CDR3 contains 13 residues. V was clipped by 3 bases and J by 7 bases; unmatched bases: 5. Germline-derived CDR1 and CDR2 are SGHAT and FQDESV (reference sequence).